The next 27 T cell receptor beta chains were all read from a single sample in a study of OX40 agonist ivuxolimab in advanced cancers. The repertoire was sequenced with immunoSEQ multiplex PCR; TCRdb's copy has only in-frame clones and lacks some. The profile covers fewer than 45,000 clones, with around four fifths appearing a single time and about 2% taken by the ten largest. The sample in question was CD4+ or CD8+ T cells sorted from blood, obtained in a trial of the OX40 agonist ivuxolimab. These receptors originate from an adult with an advanced solid tumor such as melanoma, head and neck, liver or kidney cancer.

The rearrangement uses TRBV5-1 and TRBJ2-1; no clear D. There are 11 residues in the CDR3. CDR1 is SGHRS, CDR2 YFSETQ, per germline. Trimming cost V 4 bases and J 10 bases, with 9 bases left between them. In nucleotides, the CDR3 is TGCGCCAGCAGCGGGCTCGGGGAGCAGTTCTTC. This translates into CASSGLGEQFF.

The chain couples TRBV25-1 to TRBJ2-1; 9 bases align to TRBD1. From germline, CDR1 is MGHDK and CDR2 SYGVNS. This CDR3 has 15 amino acids. The junction had 2 bases not matched to a gene; V was cut back by 4 bases and J by 1 base. Here the CDR3 reads CASSVGQGSYNEQFF. CDR3 sequence (DNA): TGTGCCAGCAGTGTGGGACAGGGATCCTACAATGAGCAGTTCTTC.

V usage is TRBV28 and J usage is TRBJ1-2, with D maybe TRBD1 (6 bases). The length of the CDR3 is 13 residues. Germline assignment: CDR1 MDHEN and CDR2 SYDVKM. CDR3 sequence: CAGGTGIGYGYTF. The CDR3 bases are TGTGCAGGGGGTACAGGGATCGGCTATGGCTACACCTTC.

This rearrangement joins TRBV2 to TRBJ2-3; D gene uncertain. The CDR3 runs 11 residues. The V and J ends lost 7 bases and 3 bases respectively, with 5 bases between them. CDR1 and CDR2 from the germline V gene are SNHLY and FYNNEI. DNA for the CDR3: TGTGCCAGCACGGAGACAGATACGCAGTATTTT. It codes for CASTETDTQYF.

The chain couples TRBV6-5 to TRBJ1-1, with 7 bases aligning to TRBD1. V shed 1 base and J 1 base; nucleotides not matched to a gene: 3. In germline, CDR1 is MNHEY, CDR2 SVGAGI. The length of the CDR3 is 15 residues. The CDR3 DNA sequence: TGTGCCAGCAGTTACTGGGGACAGAGGAACACTGAAGCTTTCTTT. Its translation: CASSYWGQRNTEAFF.

The V call is TRBV12-5, the J call TRBJ1-1, with D unresolved. CDR1 is LGHNT, CDR2 FRNRAP, per germline. This CDR3 region has 14 residues. Trimming left V 1 base short and J 1 base short, with 7 bases between. The CDR3 DNA is TGTGCTAGTGGTTTGGCAGGAGGGAACACTGAAGCTTTCTTT. It specifies CASGLAGGNTEAFF.

J is TRBJ2-5 and V is TRBV6-1; the match to TRBD1 covers 7 bases. The germline gives CDR1 MNHNS, CDR2 SASEGT. This CDR3 is 12 amino acids long. After removal of 10 bases from V and 6 bases from J, the junction contained 8 bases not matched to a gene. CDR3 DNA: TGTGCCACCACGACAGGGTTAAAGACCCAGTACTTC. It encodes CATTTGLKTQYF.

CDR3 residues: CASTFGGAQAYEQYF. The CDR3 nucleotides are TGCGCCAGCACCTTTGGGGGGGCACAAGCCTACGAGCAGTACTTC. This chain joins TRBV10-2 and TRBJ2-7, with D maybe TRBD2 (7 bases). Trimming took off 7 bases at V and 2 bases at J, with 18 bases between the two ends. The CDR3 is 15 residues long. CDR1 and CDR2 from the germline V gene are WSHSY and SAAADI.

This chain joins TRBV2 and TRBJ2-2, with 8 bases lining up with TRBD1. The length of the CDR3 is 13 residues. V shed 8 bases and J 6 bases; nucleotides not matched to a gene: 5. Germline CDR1 and CDR2: SNHLY and FYNNEI. CDR3 in DNA: TGTGCCAGCCTAAAACAGGGGGCCGGGGAGCTGTTTTTT. It translates to CASLKQGAGELFF.

This chain links TRBV5-1 with TRBJ2-2; 8 bases align to TRBD1. Germline V gives CDR1 SGHRS, CDR2 YFSETQ. The CDR3 runs to 14 residues. V lost 3 bases to trimming and J lost 7 bases; unmatched junction nucleotides: 5. In DNA form, the CDR3 reads TGCGCCAGCAGCTCAACAGGGGGGCACGGGGAGCTGTTTTTT. Translated: CASSSTGGHGELFF.

Points on this clone: An end of the junction does not agree with germline; a read error may underlie this. This chain links TRBV5-4 with TRBJ1-2; no firm D call. The CDR3 length is 15 residues. Per the germline V gene, CDR1 is SGHNT and CDR2 is YYREEE (reference sequence). This CDR3 reads CANSLSGEPNYGYTF. The CDR3 region has the DNA TGTGCCAACAGCTTGAGCGGTGAACCTAACTATGGCTACACCTTC. The full variable domain, in which reference TRBV5-4 and TRBJ1-2 provide the parts outside the CDR3, is ETGVTQSPTHLIKTRGQQVTLRCSSQSGHNTVSWYQQALGQGPQFIFQYYREEENGRGNFPPRFSGLQFPNYSSELNVNALELDDSALYLCANSLSGEPNYGYTFGSGTRLTVV.

The V gene is TRBV9, the J gene TRBJ2-1; 14 nucleotides line up with TRBD2. The ends lost 0 bases at V and 2 bases at J; junction bases unmatched: 1. The CDR3 loop spans 17 amino acids. Germline assignment: CDR1 SGDLS and CDR2 YYNGEE. The CDR3 DNA follows: TGTGCCAGCAGCGTAGGACTAGCGGGAGGGACCTACAATGAGCAGTTCTTC. Its translation: CASSVGLAGGTYNEQFF.

This chain joins TRBV28 and TRBJ2-1; D might be TRBD2 (5 bases). V was cut by 3 bases and J by 1 base, with 7 bases left in between. The CDR3 contains 14 residues. The germline V gene encodes CDR1 MDHEN and CDR2 SYDVKM. CDR3 sequence reads: CASSFGGSYNEQFF. The DNA for the CDR3 is TGTGCCAGCAGTTTTGGCGGGTCCTACAATGAGCAGTTCTTC.

The genes are TRBV18 and TRBJ1-2; D is ambiguous. The germline V and J ends were trimmed by 3 bases and 6 bases, with 11 bases remaining between them. CDR1 and CDR2 from the germline V gene are KGHSH and LQKENI. The CDR3 is made up of 13 amino acids. The CDR3 nucleotides are TGTGCCAGCTCACCCTTAAGTGAGAATGGCTACACCTTC. Translation gives CASSPLSENGYTF.

The table lists this clone with a count of one. The chain is built from TRBV10-3 and TRBJ2-1, with 12 bases identical to TRBD2. The germline V gene has CDR1 ENHRY and CDR2 SYGVKD. V gave up 11 bases and J gave up 5 bases; unmatched junction bases: 7. The CDR3 consists of 14 residues. CDR3 sequence: CASRLAGDHNEQFF. In nucleotides, the CDR3 is TGTGCCTCTCGACTAGCGGGGGACCACAATGAGCAGTTCTTC.

This clone has just one count. CDR3 sequence reads: CASSLGTETQYF. CDR3 coding DNA: TGTGCCAGCAGCTTAGGAACGGAGACCCAGTACTTC. The genes are TRBV11-2 and TRBJ2-5; D uncertain. V lost 1 base to trimming and J lost 5 bases, with 5 bases between them. Germline loops: CDR1 SGHAT, CDR2 FQNNGV. This CDR3 comprises 12 residues.

The chain links TRBV6-1 to TRBJ1-2, with 9 bases aligning to TRBD1. Germline lookup yields CDR1 MNHNS and CDR2 SASEGT. Losses at the gene ends were 3 bases for V and 3 bases for J; bases not matched to a gene: 5. This CDR3 comprises 15 residues. The CDR3 reads CASSDKGQGHYGYTF. The CDR3 coding sequence is TGTGCCAGCAGTGATAAGGGACAGGGACACTATGGCTACACCTTC.

The chain recombines TRBV15 with TRBJ2-5, with 7 bases that match TRBD1. Trimming cost V 4 bases and J 2 bases; bases outside gene matches: 1. Germline CDR1 is LNHNV and CDR2 is YYDKDF (reference sequence). This CDR3 has 13 residues. The CDR3 region is CATSKGQQETQYF. The CDR3 nucleotides are TGTGCCACCAGCAAGGGACAGCAAGAGACCCAGTACTTC.

The chain links TRBV7-2 to TRBJ1-3, with a weak D call TRBD1 (5 bases). The V gene's germline CDR1 is SGHTA and CDR2 FQGNSA. V was pared by 2 bases and J by 2 bases, with 10 bases between. The CDR3 runs to 15 residues. As DNA, the CDR3 is TGTGCCAGCAGCTTATCGGCGGGGCCTGGAAACACCATATATTTT. Protein: CASSLSAGPGNTIYF.

The rearrangement joins TRBV5-4 to TRBJ2-5; TRBD2 might be the D (6 bases). The CDR3 length is 14 residues. CDR1 and CDR2 (germline): SGHNT, YYREEE (reference sequence). Trimming cost V 5 bases and J 1 base, with 12 bases left between them. CDR3 bases: TGTGCCAGCAGTTCGGGGACTGCCCAAGAGACCCAGTACTTC. It specifies CASSSGTAQETQYF. Full variable domain (rest looked up from reference TRBV5-4 and TRBJ2-5): ETGVTQSPTHLIKTRGQQVTLRCSSQSGHNTVSWYQQALGQGPQFIFQYYREEENGRGNFPPRFSGLQFPNYSSELNVNALELDDSALYLCASSSGTAQETQYFGPGTRLLVL.

The V and J genes are TRBV30 and TRBJ2-7, with no clear D. In germline, CDR1 is GTSNPN, CDR2 SVGIG (reference sequence). This CDR3 has 14 residues. The ends were cut back, 3 bases at V and 0 bases at J, with 12 bases in the middle. CDR3 coding DNA: TGTGCCTGGAGAGTGGTTGGCGGCTCCTACGAGCAGTACTTC. The encoded protein is CAWRVVGGSYEQYF.

This chain links TRBV9 with TRBJ1-2; tentative D call: TRBD1 (6 bases). The CDR3 loop spans 14 amino acids. Trimming took off 0 bases at V and 5 bases at J, with 11 bases between the two ends. Germline-derived CDR1 and CDR2 are SGDLS and YYNGEE. CDR3 sequence (DNA): TGTGCCAGCAGCGTAGAACAGGGCTCATATGGCTACACCTTC. Translating gives CASSVEQGSYGYTF.

The chain has TRBV5-5 and TRBJ1-1; TRBD1 is a possible D gene (5 bases). CDR1 is SGHKS and CDR2 is YYEKEE in the germline V gene (reference sequence). V dropped 4 bases and J dropped 6 bases, with 19 bases sitting between them. This CDR3 is 15 amino acids long. The DNA for the CDR3 is TGTGCCAGCAGCAAAGGTGGGGGAAACGTTGCTGAAGCTTTCTTT. Residues: CASSKGGGNVAEAFF. The full variable domain, its missing parts supplied by reference TRBV5-5 and TRBJ1-1, is DAGVTQSPTHLIKTRGQQVTLRCSPISGHKSVSWYQQVLGQGPQFIFQYYEKEERGRGNFPDRFSARQFPNYSSELNVNALLLGDSALYLCASSKGGGNVAEAFFGQGTRLTVV.

V gene TRBV27 combines with J gene TRBJ1-2, with D unclear. Germline V CDR1 and CDR2: MNHEY, SMNVEV (reference sequence). V dropped 3 bases and J dropped 7 bases, with 18 bases sitting between them. The CDR3 covers 15 residues. The CDR3: CASSLDGGTFSGYTF. The CDR3 DNA follows: TGTGCCAGCAGTTTGGATGGCGGCACCTTCTCTGGCTACACCTTC.

This clone was picked up one time. This chain joins TRBV5-4 and TRBJ2-2; D possibly matches TRBD1 or TRBD2 (5 bases each). CDR1 is SGHNT and CDR2 is YYREEE in the germline V gene (reference sequence). This CDR3 comprises 17 residues. The V and J ends lost 0 bases and 6 bases respectively, with 18 bases between them. Here the CDR3 reads CASSLDGAVVRPGELFF. The CDR3 DNA is TGTGCCAGCAGCTTGGACGGGGCAGTCGTTAGACCCGGGGAGCTGTTTTTT.

The rearrangement uses TRBV28 and TRBJ2-5; the D is unclear. There are 12 residues in the CDR3. CDR1 is MDHEN, CDR2 SYDVKM, per germline. Trimming removed 2 bases from V and 5 bases from J, with 6 bases in between. CDR3 protein: CASSLGLETQYF. CDR3 coding DNA: TGTGCCAGCAGTTTAGGGCTCGAGACCCAGTACTTC.

V usage is TRBV25-1 and J usage is TRBJ1-1; D unclear. Looked up from germline, CDR1 is MGHDK and CDR2 is SYGVNS. V was trimmed by 6 bases and J by 5 bases, leaving 7 bases between them. CDR3 size: 11 residues. As DNA, the CDR3 is TGTGCCAGCAGGGGAAGGACTGAAGCTTTCTTT. Protein sequence: CASRGRTEAFF.